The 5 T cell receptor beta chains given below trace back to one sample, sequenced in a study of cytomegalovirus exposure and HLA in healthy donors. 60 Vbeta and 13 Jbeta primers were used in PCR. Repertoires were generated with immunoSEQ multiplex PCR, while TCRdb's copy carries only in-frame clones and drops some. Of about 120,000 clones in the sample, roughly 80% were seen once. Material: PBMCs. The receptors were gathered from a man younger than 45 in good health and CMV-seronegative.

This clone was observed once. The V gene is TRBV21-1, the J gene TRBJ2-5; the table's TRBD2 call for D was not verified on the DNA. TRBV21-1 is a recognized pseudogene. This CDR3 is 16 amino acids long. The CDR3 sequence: CASSPLRAGVVETQYF. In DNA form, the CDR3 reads TGTGCCAGCAGCCCCTTGAGGGCGGGGGTGGTGGAGACCCAGTACTTC.

The CDR3 bases are TGTGCCAGCACCTCAGGGACAGGGGGAAGGTATGAGCAGTACTTC. Its protein product is CASTSGTGGRYEQYF. V gene TRBV5-5 combines with J gene TRBJ2-7, with TRBD1 matching over 11 bases. CDR3 length equals 15 residues. The germline V gene has CDR1 SGHKS and CDR2 YYEKEE (reference sequence). The V segment lost 6 bases and the J segment 7 bases; nucleotides outside the gene matches: 12.

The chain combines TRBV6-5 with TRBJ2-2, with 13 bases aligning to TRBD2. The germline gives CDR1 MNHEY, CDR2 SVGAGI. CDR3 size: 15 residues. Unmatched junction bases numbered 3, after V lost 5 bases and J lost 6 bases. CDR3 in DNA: TGTGCCAGCAGTCTACTAGCGGGAGGGGCCGGGGAGCTGTTTTTT. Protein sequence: CASSLLAGGAGELFF.

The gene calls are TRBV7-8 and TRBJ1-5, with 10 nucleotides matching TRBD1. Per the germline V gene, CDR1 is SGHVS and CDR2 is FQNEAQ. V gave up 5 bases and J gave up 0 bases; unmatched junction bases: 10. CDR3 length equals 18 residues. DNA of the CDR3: TGTGCCAGCAGCATCGGACAGGGGGTGTCATATAGCAATCAGCCCCAGCATTTT. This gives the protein CASSIGQGVSYSNQPQHF. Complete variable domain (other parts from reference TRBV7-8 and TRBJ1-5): GAGVSQSPRYKVAKRGQDVALRCDPISGHVSLFWYQQALGQGPEFLTYFQNEAQLDKSGLPSDRFFAERPEGSVSTLKIQRTQQEDSAVYLCASSIGQGVSYSNQPQHFGDGTRLSIL.

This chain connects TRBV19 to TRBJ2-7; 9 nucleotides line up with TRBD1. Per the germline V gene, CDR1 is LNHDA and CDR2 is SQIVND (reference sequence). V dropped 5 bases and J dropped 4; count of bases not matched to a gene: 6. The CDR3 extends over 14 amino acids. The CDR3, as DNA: TGTGCCAGTAGTGGGGGACAGGGCCAATACGAGCAGTACTTC. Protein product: CASSGGQGQYEQYF.